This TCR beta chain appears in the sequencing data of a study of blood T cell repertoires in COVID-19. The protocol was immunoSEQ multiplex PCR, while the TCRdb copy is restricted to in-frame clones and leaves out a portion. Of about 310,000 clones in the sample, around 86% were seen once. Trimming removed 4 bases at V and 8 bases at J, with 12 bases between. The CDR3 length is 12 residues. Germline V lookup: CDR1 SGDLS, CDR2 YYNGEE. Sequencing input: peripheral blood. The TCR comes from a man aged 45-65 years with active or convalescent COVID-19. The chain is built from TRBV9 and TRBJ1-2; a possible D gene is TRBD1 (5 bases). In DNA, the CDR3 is TGTGCCAGCAGCCCGGGGGACGACGGCTACACCTTC. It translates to CASSPGDDGYTF.